A single T cell receptor (beta chain) is shown here with its context. It has no known antigen specificity. Base qualities are missing; no much larger clone stands one base away. These data originate in a study of blood T cells in healthy people across ages (dated by TCRdb to the mid-2010s). Regarding the research as a whole: In model experiments, template switching captured roughly one uniquely barcoded TCR beta cDNA molecule for every two T cells. To track age-related changes in TCR beta repertoire diversity, the study relied on deep sequencing normalized with unique cDNA molecular identifiers. Donors were grouped into four age groups: young (average roughly 17 years), middle-aged (about 40), aged (around 56) and long-lived (approximately 82). To avoid experimental bias, donors of different ages were distributed randomly across sequencing lanes. The study analyzed two additional independent replicas of 1 million unique cDNA reads from the same blood draw for two donors, one aged 18 to 29 and one aged 80 or older.

Donors were approximately 42 systemically healthy Caucasian individuals from Russia aged roughly 6 to 95 years. Around 10 milliliters of peripheral blood were drawn from each donor into EDTA-treated Vacutainer tubes. Ficoll-Paque density-gradient centrifugation was used to isolate PBMCs, with at least 6.5 million per sample. Trizol reagent was used to extract total RNA from the PBMCs, yielding at least 6 micrograms per sample. The percentages of naive CD45RAhigh/CD27high T cells were determined by flow cytometry on a PBMC aliquot from every donor. The CDR3 starts with the cysteine, ends with the phenylalanine, and has 16 residues. CDR3 DNA only is kept here, 48 bases in frame from base 1. The germline V gene encodes CDR1 SGHTA and CDR2 FQGNSA. Compared with germline, V lacks 2 bases and J lacks 6 bases; bases without a gene match: 9. The library was generated by 5' RACE. The instrument given in TCRdb is Illumina HiSeq 2500. A second PCR of roughly 6 to 11 cycles was run with a J-beta primer mix and a sample-barcoded 5' primer. Each TCR beta cDNA molecule received a unique molecular identifier from a template-switch 5' adaptor carrying 12 random nucleotides. Each sample yielded at least 2.5 million CDR3-containing paired-end reads. The Mint cDNA synthesis kit, primed by a TRBC-specific oligonucleotide, was used to synthesize first-strand cDNA from all RNA. Following uracil-DNA glycosylase treatment, all cDNA underwent a first 18-cycle PCR with the universal primers M1SS and BC2_uni_R. In the paper's pipeline: Normalization of each sample was performed by random selection of 1 million high-quality reads, each carrying a distinct molecular identifier. Reads sharing molecular identifiers were discarded rather than binned into consensus sequences. MiTCR, with a Q25 quality threshold and the strictest error-elimination algorithm, was used for CDR3 identification, clonotype clustering and error correction. A nonparametric unseen species model with Euler transformation was used to estimate lower-bound total TCR beta diversity. In-frame beta chains were kept once TCRdb had trimmed the public reads at Q25 with fastp and called clones with MiXCR. Merged by CDR3 protein, the rows form single entries marked with the most common genes and DNA. TCRdb's processing, not the authors' own work, is the source of the V and J calls. The sample table records 1.5 million to 2 million distinct CDR3 sequences; 49% of these occur just once. The ten biggest clones cover around 2.1% of the sample.

Overall study results and their limits: Estimates of total diversity based on one million sequenced T cells were regarded as lower bounds and as underestimates. Observed TCR beta diversity per million T cells fell roughly linearly with age, and a significant reduction was already apparent by age about 43. The long-lived group showed more naive CD4+ T cells, fewer expanded clones and increased TCR diversity than the aged group, suggesting age selection. A strong correlation was found between observed TCR beta diversity and the percentage of naive T cells measured by flow cytometry. Bulk unsorted PBMC profiling prevented conclusive comparison of naive and antigen-experienced compartments. Donor CMV infection status was unknown, potentially confounding age-related changes in expanded clonotypes.

Here the chain combines TRBV7-2 and TRBJ2-7, with 11 central nucleotides matching TRBD2. This clonotype originated in a woman in her thirties or forties in good health. Sequences were obtained from blood. The CDR3 sequence is CASSLRASGGHSEQYF. The nucleotide sequence is given as TGTGCCAGCAGCTTAAGGGCTAGCGGGGGGCACTCCGAGCAGTACTTC.